This TCR beta chain was sequenced in a study of OX40 agonist ivuxolimab in advanced cancers. Study-level information: Each patient was given ivuxolimab into a vein every 2 weeks, at 0.01 to 10 mg/kg.

This CDR3 region has 14 residues. Germline CDR1 reads LNHDA; CDR2 reads SQIVND (reference sequence). V lost 10 bases and J lost 3, with 15 bases in between. This clone was seen just once. What it recognizes is unknown. Prior autoimmune disease or systemic immunosuppression barred patients. Repertoires were generated with immunoSEQ multiplex PCR, while TCRdb's copy carries only in-frame clones and drops some. The sample has tens of thousands of clones, approximately 78% seen once. Whole-study findings and limits: Both blood CD4+ and CD8+ T cells showed clonal growth by week 6 at 0.1 to 3.0 mg/kg.

The source was CD4+ or CD8+ T cells sorted from blood, collected in a trial of the OX40 agonist ivuxolimab. This TCR was recovered from an adult with an advanced solid tumor such as melanoma, head and neck, liver or kidney cancer. V is TRBV19 and J is TRBJ2-2; D is possibly TRBD1 or TRBD2 (5 bases each). CDR3 DNA: TGTGCCACCCGGTCGGGACGGTACACCGGGGAGCTGTTTTTT. Encoded protein: CATRSGRYTGELFF.